What follows are 27 T cell receptor beta chains derived from one specimen sequenced in a study of T cells in Graves' hyperthyroidism and ophthalmopathy. Amplified regions were TCR beta CDR3 sequences from RNA transcripts. The primer set for the first-round RT-PCR of the TCR CDR3 was HTBI. TCRdb called the multiplex PCR reads again in MiXCR, with one record for every CDR3 protein. The table has roughly 720,000 distinct CDR3 sequences, approximately 15% seen once. The material sequenced was blood. Receptors were obtained from a middle-aged man with Graves' hyperthyroidism.

This clonotype has more than one count but fewer than ten. CDR3 nucleotide sequence: TGTGCCAGTAGTATTTTAGGGGGCGGAGAGACCCAGTACTTC. It translates to CASSILGGGETQYF. V and J are TRBV19 and TRBJ2-5; 7 bases agree with TRBD1. Germline trimming cut 3 bases from V and 4 bases from J; bases unmatched to any gene: 5. Germline lookup yields CDR1 LNHDA and CDR2 SQIVND (reference sequence). The CDR3 totals 14 residues.

This clonotype was counted at least ten times. This chain links TRBV15 with TRBJ2-1; tentatively, D is TRBD1 (6 bases). CDR1 is LNHNV and CDR2 is YYDKDF in the germline V gene (reference sequence). Trimming cost V 3 bases and J 1 base, with 16 bases left between them. CDR3 length equals 17 residues. CDR3 in amino acids: CATSRRTQGMSYNEQFF. The CDR3 region has the DNA TGTGCCACCAGCAGGAGAACACAGGGTATGTCCTACAATGAGCAGTTCTTC. The variable domain in full, with the rest retrieved from reference TRBV15 and TRBJ2-1, is DAMVIQNPRYQVTQFGKPVTLSCSQTLNHNVMYWYQQKSSQAPKLLFHYYDKDFNNEADTPDNFQSRRPNTSFCFLDIRSPGLGDTAMYLCATSRRTQGMSYNEQFFGPGTRLTVL.

This clonotype was seen a few times. The genes are TRBV20-1 and TRBJ2-7; D perhaps matches TRBD1 (6 bases). CDR1 and CDR2 (germline): DFQATT, SNEGSKA (reference sequence). CDR3 size: 15 residues. V shed 0 bases and J shed 0 bases, with 12 bases lying between them. CDR3 region: CSARDGKDSSYEQYF. The DNA for the CDR3 is TGCAGTGCTAGAGATGGCAAGGACAGCTCCTACGAGCAGTACTTC.

This clonotype was counted a few times. This chain connects TRBV7-9 to TRBJ1-6; 7 bases map to TRBD1. The V gene end was trimmed by 8 bases and the J gene end by 0 bases; junction bases not matched to a gene: 7. This CDR3 has 16 amino acids. Looked up from germline, CDR1 is SEHNR and CDR2 is FQNEAQ (reference sequence). CDR3 nucleotides: TGTGCCAGCTGCGACAGGGACAGCTCCTATAATTCACCCCTCCACTTT. This translates into CASCDRDSSYNSPLHF.

The chain employs TRBV20-1 and TRBJ2-1, with TRBD2 matching over 10 bases. The ends lost 6 bases at V and 8 bases at J; junction bases unmatched: 7. Per the germline V gene, CDR1 is DFQATT and CDR2 is SNEGSKA (reference sequence). The CDR3 extends over 13 amino acids. The CDR3 bases are TGCAGTGCCCCTAGCGGGAGTGTCGATGAGCAGTTCTTC. Protein: CSAPSGSVDEQFF.

This clonotype showed up many times. This sequence joins TRBV19 and TRBJ1-5; weak D call: TRBD1 (5 bases). V was trimmed by 4 bases and J by 4 bases, leaving 14 bases between them. Germline V lookup: CDR1 LNHDA, CDR2 SQIVND (reference sequence). This CDR3 spans 15 amino acids. The CDR3 loop is CASSRSYGGNQPQHF. The DNA for the CDR3 is TGTGCCAGTAGTAGGTCGTACGGGGGGAATCAGCCCCAGCATTTT.

This clonotype showed up just a few times. The V call is TRBV4-1, the J call TRBJ2-3; 7 bases line up with TRBD1. V lost 4 bases and J lost 2; bases outside the gene matches: 6. This CDR3 region has 15 residues. Looked up from germline, CDR1 is MGHRA and CDR2 is YSYEKL. The CDR3, as DNA: TGCGCCAGCAGCCTGGGACAGACCTTCACAGATACGCAGTATTTT. This sequence encodes CASSLGQTFTDTQYF.

This clonotype came up many times. This sequence joins TRBV20-1 and TRBJ2-3, with no clear D. The CDR3 is 13 amino acids. V gave up 0 bases and J gave up 0 bases, with 4 bases separating them. Germline V lookup: CDR1 DFQATT, CDR2 SNEGSKA (reference sequence). This CDR3 reads CSAREYSTDTQYF. The CDR3 DNA is TGCAGTGCTAGAGAATACAGCACAGATACGCAGTATTTT.

The chain joins TRBV19 to TRBJ2-4, with D uncertain. CDR1 is LNHDA, CDR2 SQIVND, per germline (reference sequence). This CDR3 has 13 amino acids. V lost 8 bases, J lost 7 bases, and 15 bases lay in between. The DNA for the CDR3 is TGTGCCAGTCAAGCCAATAATTGGAACATTCAGTACTTC. Protein: CASQANNWNIQYF.

The J gene is TRBJ2-1, the V gene TRBV19; 8 bases map to TRBD1. After removal of 4 bases from V and 8 bases from J, the junction contained 4 bases not matched to a gene. Per the germline V gene, CDR1 is LNHDA and CDR2 is SQIVND (reference sequence). This CDR3 spans 13 amino acids. CDR3 coding DNA: TGTGCCAGTAGTAAGGACAGGGACTATGAGCAGTTCTTC. It yields the protein CASSKDRDYEQFF.

This clonotype has at least ten counts. The chain uses TRBV10-3 and TRBJ1-1, with TRBD1 identical over 8 bases. The germline gives CDR1 ENHRY, CDR2 SYGVKD. The CDR3 has 15 residues. V shed 5 bases and J 4 bases; nucleotides not matched to a gene: 9. CDR3 DNA sequence: TGTGCCATCAGTTGCCATGGGACAGGCTGCACTGAAGCTTTCTTT. This sequence encodes CAISCHGTGCTEAFF.

The chain recombines TRBV28 with TRBJ1-4; 8 bases match TRBD1. CDR3 length: 16 residues. Germline V gives CDR1 MDHEN, CDR2 SYDVKM. The junction had 13 bases not matched to a gene; V was cut back by 5 bases and J by 8 bases. The DNA of the CDR3 is TGTGCCAGCAGTCCTTTGCAGGGGGCGCTCCGGGAAAAACTGTTTTTT. This codes for CASSPLQGALREKLFF.

This clonotype was counted between two and nine times. The chain employs TRBV20-1 and TRBJ1-4; D is uncertain. CDR3 length equals 16 residues. Germline V CDR1 and CDR2: DFQATT, SNEGSKA (reference sequence). V lost 2 bases and J lost 3, with 16 bases in between. The CDR3 nucleotides are TGCAGTGCTAGAAATGGCCCAAAGGGCCCTAATGAAAAACTGTTTTTT. This translates into CSARNGPKGPNEKLFF.

The chain combines TRBV7-2 with TRBJ2-7; no firm D call. The CDR3 covers 12 residues. Germline V CDR1 and CDR2: SGHTA, FQGNSA. Trimming cost V 5 bases and J 0 bases, with 5 bases left between them. The CDR3 nucleotides are TGTGCCAGCAGCGTGGCCTCCTACGAGCAGTACTTC. It yields the protein CASSVASYEQYF.

This clonotype was picked up a small number of times. The chain links TRBV7-6 to TRBJ2-5; D unresolved. The V and J ends lost 5 bases and 7 bases respectively, with 11 bases between them. Germline V gives CDR1 SGHVS, CDR2 FNYEAQ. CDR3 length equals 12 residues. CDR3 in DNA: TGTGCCAGCAGCCGGGCCTCACCGACCCAGTACTTC. Amino acids: CASSRASPTQYF.

This chain uses TRBV6-6 with TRBJ2-7; 9 bases agree with TRBD1. Germline V lookup: CDR1 MNHNY, CDR2 SVGAGI (reference sequence). The CDR3 sequence is 15 residues long. J lost 6 bases, V lost 0 bases, and 6 bases had no gene match. The DNA of the CDR3 is TGTGCCAGCAGTTACTCGGACAGGGGTAGGAGCGAGCAGTACTTC. Residues: CASSYSDRGRSEQYF.

V and J are TRBV28 and TRBJ1-4, with D perhaps matching TRBD1 (6 bases). The germline gives CDR1 MDHEN, CDR2 SYDVKM. The V end lost 5 bases, the J end lost 4 bases, and 23 bases lay between the germline ends. There are 18 residues in the CDR3. CDR3 sequence (DNA): TGTGCCAGCAGTGCCATCCGGGGACACCCGGATCGTAATGAAAAACTGTTTTTT. Translated, it gives CASSAIRGHPDRNEKLFF.

This clonotype was detected many times. This chain connects TRBV7-9 to TRBJ2-7; TRBD1 is a possible D gene (6 bases). CDR3 length: 14 residues. Germline assignment: CDR1 SEHNR and CDR2 FQNEAQ (reference sequence). With 2 bases removed from V and 3 bases from J, the gap between germline ends came to 11 bases. CDR3 DNA sequence: TGTGCCAGCAGCTTAAGACAGGATTACTACGAGCAGTACTTC. Translation gives CASSLRQDYYEQYF.

This clonotype was seen only a few times. The chain carries TRBV28 and TRBJ2-1, with a tentative D call TRBD2 (6 bases). The CDR3 contains 17 residues. Germline V gene data show CDR1 as MDHEN and CDR2 as SYDVKM. Trimming pared 6 bases from V and 2 bases from J, leaving 20 bases between. In DNA form, the CDR3 reads TGTGCCAGCAGAAGATCCCGGCTAGCGTTCACCTACAATGAGCAGTTCTTC. Translating gives CASRRSRLAFTYNEQFF.

This clonotype was observed a handful of times. The rearrangement joins TRBV10-3 to TRBJ2-1; the D gene is possibly TRBD2 (6 bases). The CDR3 loop spans 15 amino acids. CDR1 ENHRY and CDR2 SYGVKD come from the germline V gene. Trimming removed 3 bases from V and 0 bases from J, with 9 bases in between. The CDR3 sequence: CAISDPGVSYNEQFF. For the CDR3, the DNA is TGTGCCATCAGTGACCCGGGAGTCTCCTACAATGAGCAGTTCTTC.

The table lists this clonotype with many counts. V gene TRBV24-1 combines with J gene TRBJ2-1, with 9 nucleotides matching TRBD2. V was clipped by 5 bases and J by 1 base; unmatched bases: 5. Germline CDR1 and CDR2: KGHDR and SFDVKD. CDR3 length: 16 residues. The CDR3 sequence: CATSVLTSGSYNEQFF. CDR3 DNA: TGTGCCACCAGTGTCCTGACTAGCGGTTCCTACAATGAGCAGTTCTTC.

This chain joins TRBV5-1 and TRBJ2-7; TRBD2 matches at 7 bases. The germline V gene encodes CDR1 SGHRS and CDR2 YFSETQ. Germline trimming cut 0 bases from V and 1 base from J; bases unmatched to any gene: 7. The CDR3 runs to 16 residues. CDR3 in amino acids: CASSLVIGGRSYEQYF. CDR3 DNA sequence: TGCGCCAGCAGCTTGGTTATAGGCGGGAGATCCTACGAGCAGTACTTC.

This clonotype has at least ten counts. This chain connects TRBV2 to TRBJ1-2; D is uncertain. The CDR3 has 13 amino acids. CDR1 is SNHLY and CDR2 is FYNNEI in the germline V gene. Trimming stripped 9 bases from V and 8 bases from J, with 19 bases between. The CDR3 bases are TGTGCCAGTGGGATCGACTCTGAGGCGGGCTACACCTTC. Its protein is CASGIDSEAGYTF.

In this sample, this clonotype turned up many times. The chain uses TRBV2 and TRBJ2-5; D unresolved. This CDR3 spans 14 amino acids. The germline V and J ends were trimmed by 1 base and 0 bases, with 6 bases remaining between them. In germline, CDR1 is SNHLY, CDR2 FYNNEI. The CDR3 sequence: CASSEGGNQETQYF. CDR3 nucleotide sequence: TGTGCCAGCAGTGAAGGAGGAAACCAAGAGACCCAGTACTTC.

This clonotype has only a few counts. The chain joins TRBV5-1 to TRBJ2-1, with D perhaps TRBD1 (6 bases). The CDR3 is 16 residues long. V lost 1 base and J 5 bases, leaving 16 bases between the germline ends. Germline CDR1 is SGHRS and CDR2 is YFSETQ. CDR3 protein: CASSLLDSYINNEQFF. CDR3 bases: TGCGCCAGCAGCTTGTTGGACAGCTACATCAACAATGAGCAGTTCTTC.

The table lists this clonotype with many counts. The genes are TRBV10-1 and TRBJ1-3, with 8 positions matching TRBD1. After removal of 8 bases from V and 4 bases from J, the junction contained 10 bases not matched to a gene. The CDR3 contains 15 residues. Germline CDR1 is WNHNN and CDR2 is SYGVQD (reference sequence). CDR3 loop: CASPGMDREGNTIYF. In DNA, the CDR3 is TGCGCCAGCCCTGGAATGGACAGGGAAGGAAACACCATATATTTT.

Only a few counts were recorded for this clonotype. The rearrangement uses TRBV19 and TRBJ1-5; a possible D gene is TRBD1 (5 bases). Trimming cost V 1 base and J 6 bases, with 22 bases left between them. CDR1 and CDR2 (germline): LNHDA, SQIVND (reference sequence). There are 18 residues in the CDR3. CDR3 amino acids: CASSIGPERGRMGQPQHF. CDR3 nucleotide sequence: TGTGCCAGTAGTATAGGACCCGAGCGGGGGAGGATGGGTCAGCCCCAGCATTTT.